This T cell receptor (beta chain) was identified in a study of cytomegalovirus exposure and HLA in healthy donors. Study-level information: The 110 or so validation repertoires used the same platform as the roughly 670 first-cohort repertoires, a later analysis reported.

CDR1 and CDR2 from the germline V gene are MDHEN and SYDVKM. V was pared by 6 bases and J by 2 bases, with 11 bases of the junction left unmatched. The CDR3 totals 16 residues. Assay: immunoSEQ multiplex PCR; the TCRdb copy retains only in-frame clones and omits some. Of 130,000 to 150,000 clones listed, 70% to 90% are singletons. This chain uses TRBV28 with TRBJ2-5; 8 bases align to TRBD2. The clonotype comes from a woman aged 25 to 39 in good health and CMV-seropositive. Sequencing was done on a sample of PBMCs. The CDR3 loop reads CASRGGGPPGQETQYF. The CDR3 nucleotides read TGTGCCAGCAGGGGCGGGGGGCCACCCGGGCAAGAGACCCAGTACTTC.